One sample yielded the 14 T cell receptor beta chains listed below, sequenced in a study of blood T cell repertoires in COVID-19. Method: immunoSEQ multiplex PCR; TCRdb's copy keeps in-frame clones and lacks some. This sample has nearly 11,000 clones, with 88% found just once. The sample was peripheral blood. These receptors were taken from a human donor in a cohort sampled during active COVID-19.

The chain joins TRBV4-2 to TRBJ2-7; 9 bases align to TRBD2. The CDR3 runs 16 residues. CDR1 is LGHNA and CDR2 is YNFKEQ in the germline V gene. The trim removed 0 bases at V and 7 bases at J, leaving 10 bases unmatched. Written as DNA, the CDR3 is TGTGCCAGCAGCCAAGAAGGCGCTAGCGGGATGGGGGAGCAGTACTTC. Translated, it gives CASSQEGASGMGEQYF.

The rearrangement uses TRBV6-2 or TRBV6-3 and TRBJ2-1; D possibly corresponds to TRBD2 (5 bases). V was cut by 6 bases and J by 15 bases, with 18 bases left in between. This CDR3 contains 12 residues. Per germline, CDR1 MNHEY and CDR2 SVGEGT. The CDR3 DNA reads as TGTGCCAGCAGCTCCCGCGGGTTAGGTGCGTTCTTC. It yields the protein CASSSRGLGAFF.

CDR3 DNA sequence: TGTGCCAGCAAGAACAGGGTTACCAAAAACATTCAGTACTTC. Translated, it gives CASKNRVTKNIQYF. The chain joins TRBV21-1 to TRBJ2-4; TRBD1, the table's D call, was not compared with the DNA. TRBV21-1 is tagged as a pseudogene. This CDR3 is 14 amino acids long.

The chain couples TRBV5-5 to TRBJ1-2, with TRBD1 matching 7 bases. The CDR3 extends over 15 amino acids. Trimming at V came to 0 bases and at J to 4 bases, leaving 6 bases not matched to a gene. CDR1 and CDR2 from the germline V gene are SGHKS and YYEKEE (reference sequence). This CDR3 reads CASSLAAGGSYGYTF. The DNA for the CDR3 is TGTGCCAGCAGCTTGGCCGCAGGGGGTAGCTATGGCTACACCTTC.

This chain links TRBV12-3 or TRBV12-4 with TRBJ2-1, with 8 bases that match TRBD2. J lost 8 bases, V lost 5 bases, and 5 bases had no gene match. The CDR3 has 13 amino acids. The CDR3 DNA is TGTGCCAGCAGTATAACTAGCGGCTATGAGCAGTTCTTC. Protein sequence: CASSITSGYEQFF.

This sequence joins TRBV9 and TRBJ2-1; D may be TRBD2 (5 bases). Per the germline V gene, CDR1 is SGDLS and CDR2 is YYNGEE. V shed 0 bases and J shed 7 bases, with 14 bases lying between them. The CDR3 has 15 residues. CDR3 residues: CASSVEKLGWNEQFF. Here the CDR3 DNA reads TGTGCCAGCAGCGTAGAAAAACTAGGTTGGAATGAGCAGTTCTTC.

For the CDR3, the DNA is TGTGCCAGTAGTATAGGGGACAGAGAAGCTTTCTTT. Its protein product is CASSIGDREAFF. The chain combines TRBV19 with TRBJ1-1; the match to TRBD1 covers 7 bases. The ends lost 1 base at V and 8 bases at J; junction bases unmatched: 1. CDR3 length: 12 amino acids. Per germline, CDR1 LNHDA and CDR2 SQIVND (reference sequence).

The V gene is TRBV14, the J gene TRBJ2-1; the match to TRBD2 covers 7 bases. The V segment lost 4 bases and the J segment 2 bases; nucleotides outside the gene matches: 11. Germline V lookup: CDR1 SGHDN, CDR2 FVKESK. This CDR3 has 17 amino acids. This chain's CDR3 is CASSPLGGGGPYNEQFF. The CDR3 nucleotides read TGTGCCAGCAGCCCCCTCGGCGGGGGAGGGCCCTACAATGAGCAGTTCTTC.

The chain combines TRBV2 with TRBJ1-6; 7 bases map to TRBD1. The junction had 9 bases not matched to a gene; V was cut back by 7 bases and J by 0 bases. The CDR3 runs 17 residues. Germline-derived CDR1 and CDR2 are SNHLY and FYNNEI. CDR3 sequence reads: CASNPVTGSSYNSPLHF. CDR3 nucleotides: TGTGCCAGCAACCCGGTGACAGGGAGCTCCTATAATTCACCCCTCCACTTT.

This sequence joins TRBV4-2 and TRBJ1-4; possible D gene TRBD1, 6 bases. The V gene's germline CDR1 is LGHNA and CDR2 YNFKEQ. This CDR3 spans 16 amino acids. V was clipped by 1 base and J by 5 bases, with 14 bases between them. CDR3 DNA sequence: TGTGCCAGCAGCCAAGGTATAGGACAGATAAATGAAAAACTGTTTTTT. Residues: CASSQGIGQINEKLFF.

CDR3 sequence reads: CASTIGGVNSPLHF. In DNA form, the CDR3 reads TGTGCCAGTACCATCGGGGGGGTTAATTCACCCCTCCACTTT. The chain recombines TRBV19 with TRBJ1-6; TRBD1 is a possible D gene (5 bases). V was shortened by 7 bases and J by 6 bases, with 13 bases between the two germline ends. The CDR3 is 14 amino acids. CDR1 LNHDA and CDR2 SQIVND come from the germline V gene (reference sequence). Drawing the rest from reference TRBV19 and TRBJ1-6, the complete variable domain is DGGITQSPKYLFRKEGQNVTLSCEQNLNHDAMYWYRQDPGQGLRLIYYSQIVNDFQKGDIAEGYSVSREKKESFPLTVTSAQKNPTAFYLCASTIGGVNSPLHFGNGTRLTVT.

The chain couples TRBV5-6 to TRBJ2-5; a possible D gene is TRBD2 (6 bases). Trimming pared 0 bases from V and 3 bases from J, leaving 6 bases between. CDR1 SGHDT and CDR2 YYEEEE come from the germline V gene. The CDR3 runs to 13 residues. The CDR3 spells CASSLGGEETQYF. In DNA form, the CDR3 reads TGTGCCAGCAGCTTGGGCGGGGAAGAGACCCAGTACTTC. Variable domain in full (rest from reference TRBV5-6 and TRBJ2-5): DAGVTQSPTHLIKTRGQQVTLRCSPKSGHDTVSWYQQALGQGPQFIFQYYEEEERQRGNFPDRFSGHQFPNYSSELNVNALLLGDSALYLCASSLGGEETQYFGPGTRLLVL.

This clone appeared a single time. The CDR3 coding sequence is TGTGCTAGTGGTTTGCAGGGGGCAGATACGCAGTATTTT. Protein: CASGLQGADTQYF. The chain combines TRBV12-5 with TRBJ2-3, with TRBD1 identical over 7 bases. CDR3 size: 13 residues. Germline lookup yields CDR1 LGHNT and CDR2 FRNRAP. After removal of 2 bases from V and 4 bases from J, the junction contained 0 bases not matched to a gene.

This clone has only one observation. This rearrangement joins TRBV19 to TRBJ2-1; 11 bases align to TRBD2. The junction had 7 bases not matched to a gene; V was cut back by 7 bases and J by 14 bases. The CDR3 is made up of 12 amino acids. Germline loops: CDR1 LNHDA, CDR2 SQIVND (reference sequence). The CDR3 here is CASMSSGRAEFF. The CDR3 nucleotides are TGTGCCAGTATGAGTAGCGGGAGGGCCGAGTTCTTC.